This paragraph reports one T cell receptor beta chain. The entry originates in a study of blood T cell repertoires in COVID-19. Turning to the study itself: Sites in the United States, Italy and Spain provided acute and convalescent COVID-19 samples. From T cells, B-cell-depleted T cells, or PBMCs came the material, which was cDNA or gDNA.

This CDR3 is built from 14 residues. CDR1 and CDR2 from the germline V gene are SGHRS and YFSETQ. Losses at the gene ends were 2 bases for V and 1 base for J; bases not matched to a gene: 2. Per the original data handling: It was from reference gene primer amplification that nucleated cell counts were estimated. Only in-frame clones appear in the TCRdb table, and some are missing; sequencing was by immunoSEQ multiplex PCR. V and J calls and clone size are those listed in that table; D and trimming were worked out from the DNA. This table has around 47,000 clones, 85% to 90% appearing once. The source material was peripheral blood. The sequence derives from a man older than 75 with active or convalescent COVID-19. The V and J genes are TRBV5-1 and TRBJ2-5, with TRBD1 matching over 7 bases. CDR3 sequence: CASSLGDSQETQYF. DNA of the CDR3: TGCGCCAGCAGCTTAGGGGACAGCCAAGAGACCCAGTACTTC.